Each of the 27 T cell receptor beta chains below was sequenced from the same sample in a study of Ad26.COV2.S vaccination and SARS-CoV-2 variants. Repertoires were generated with immunoSEQ multiplex PCR, while TCRdb's copy carries only in-frame clones and drops some. The sample has hundreds of thousands of clones; 92% are singletons. Indicated treatment: 15 to 20 received Ad26.COV2.S at low or high dose, single or two shots; a few received placebo; per-sample allocation not given. At day 63 after the first vaccine or placebo injection, samples were drawn. The sequences come from peripheral blood, collected in a trial of Ad26.COV2.S vaccine versus placebo. Receptors were obtained from a person aged 18 to 65 who received the Ad26.COV2.S COVID-19 vaccine or a placebo.

This clone occurred once. The chain joins TRBV7-2 to TRBJ1-4; D is uncertain. From germline, CDR1 is SGHTA and CDR2 FQGNSA. V was shortened by 1 base and J by 8 bases, with 8 bases between the two germline ends. The CDR3 length is 13 residues. The chain's CDR3 is CASSLVAGEKLFF. As DNA, the CDR3 is TGTGCCAGCAGCTTAGTGGCAGGCGAAAAACTGTTTTTT.

This chain uses TRBV4-1 with TRBJ2-7; 10 nucleotides line up with TRBD1. This CDR3 is 14 amino acids long. V trimming: 3 bases; J trimming: 2 bases; junction bases outside the gene matches: 1. Germline V gives CDR1 MGHRA, CDR2 YSYEKL. This chain's CDR3 is CASSHGQGAYEQYF. The DNA of the CDR3 is TGCGCCAGCAGCCATGGACAGGGGGCCTACGAGCAGTACTTC.

Notes on this clone: The same CDR3 arises from other DNA sequences in this sample as well. The chain uses TRBV19 and TRBJ1-1; no definite D call. Germline V gene lookup returns CDR1 LNHDA and CDR2 SQIVND (reference sequence). The CDR3 loop spans 12 amino acids. V was cut by 6 bases and J by 1 base, with 6 bases left in between. This CDR3 reads CASRLGNTEAFF. CDR3 nucleotides: TGTGCCAGTAGGTTGGGGAACACTGAAGCTTTCTTT.

The gene calls are TRBV9 and TRBJ2-4; D is perhaps TRBD1 (6 bases). V was cut by 3 bases and J by 7 bases, with 14 bases left in between. This CDR3 has 14 amino acids. Looked up from germline, CDR1 is SGDLS and CDR2 is YYNGEE. CDR3 sequence reads: CASSADGQFNIQYF. The CDR3 DNA reads TGTGCCAGCAGCGCAGACGGACAGTTCAACATTCAGTACTTC. The variable domain in full, with the rest retrieved from reference TRBV9 and TRBJ2-4, is DSGVTQTPKHLITATGQRVTLRCSPRSGDLSVYWYQQSLDQGLQFLIQYYNGEERAKGNILERFSAQQFPDLHSELNLSSLELGDSALYFCASSADGQFNIQYFGAGTRLSVL.

This rearrangement joins TRBV5-6 to TRBJ2-1; 8 bases are shared with TRBD2. The trim removed 0 bases at V and 8 bases at J, leaving 7 bases unmatched. This CDR3 region has 15 residues. Germline V gene data show CDR1 as SGHDT and CDR2 as YYEEEE. CDR3 nucleotide sequence: TGTGCCAGCAGCTTGGGTAGCGGGGTCGTGTATGAGCAGTTCTTC. Translation: CASSLGSGVVYEQFF.

The gene calls are TRBV3-1 (or the pseudogene TRBV3-2) and TRBJ1-3; D is uncertain. This CDR3 is 12 amino acids long. Between the trimmed V and J ends, which lost 1 base and 5 bases, there was a span of 3 bases. Germline V gives CDR1 LGHDT, CDR2 YNNKEL (reference sequence). CDR3 protein: CASSQVRNTIYF. CDR3 nucleotide sequence: TGTGCCAGCAGCCAAGTTAGAAACACCATATATTTT.

The J gene is TRBJ1-3, the V gene TRBV19; a possible D gene is TRBD1 (5 bases). The CDR3 runs to 14 residues. CDR1 is LNHDA and CDR2 is SQIVND in the germline V gene (reference sequence). Deletions cut 3 bases from V and 3 bases from J, with 9 bases between. This CDR3 is CASSMEGVGNTIYF. The CDR3 coding sequence is TGTGCCAGTAGTATGGAAGGGGTTGGAAACACCATATATTTT.

The rearrangement uses TRBV2 and TRBJ2-5, with TRBD2 identical over 10 bases. V lost 2 bases and J lost 8; bases outside the gene matches: 5. Germline V CDR1 and CDR2: SNHLY, FYNNEI. There are 14 residues in the CDR3. CDR3: CASSEMGLAPTQYF. In DNA, the CDR3 is TGTGCCAGCAGTGAAATGGGACTAGCGCCCACCCAGTACTTC.

The genes are TRBV15 and TRBJ2-3; a possible D gene is TRBD2 (5 bases). The CDR3 is made up of 17 amino acids. Germline-derived CDR1 and CDR2 are LNHNV and YYDKDF (reference sequence). V shed 0 bases and J shed 0 bases, with 13 bases lying between them. The DNA of the CDR3 is TGTGCCACCAGCAGAGATGGGCTAGCTCTTAGCACAGATACGCAGTATTTT. This translates into CATSRDGLALSTDTQYF.

This sequence joins TRBV7-2 and TRBJ1-1; 7 nucleotides match TRBD1. The CDR3 has 15 residues. Germline values: CDR1 SGHTA, CDR2 FQGNSA. The trim removed 6 bases at V and 1 base at J, leaving 8 bases unmatched. DNA for the CDR3: TGTGCCAGCAGAAGTGCGGGACAGAAGAACACTGAAGCTTTCTTT. Protein: CASRSAGQKNTEAFF.

This sequence joins TRBV7-9 and TRBJ1-4; 8 bases match TRBD1. The germline V gene encodes CDR1 SEHNR and CDR2 FQNEAQ (reference sequence). The trim removed 5 bases at V and 7 bases at J, leaving 9 bases unmatched. The length of the CDR3 is 15 residues. This CDR3 is CASSLRGTGGEKLFF. In DNA form, the CDR3 reads TGTGCCAGCAGCCTTAGGGGCACAGGGGGTGAAAAACTGTTTTTT.

CDR3 DNA sequence: TGTGCCAGCAGCCTCGTGGGGGTTGAAGCTTTCTTT. Protein sequence: CASSLVGVEAFF. The chain joins TRBV5-6 to TRBJ1-1, with D perhaps matching TRBD1 (5 bases). This CDR3 comprises 12 residues. Germline-derived CDR1 and CDR2 are SGHDT and YYEEEE. V was shortened by 4 bases and J by 7 bases, with 11 bases between the two germline ends.

CDR3 nucleotide sequence: TGCGCCAGCAGCCAAGATATTCGGTATAATTCACCCCTCCACTTT. This encodes CASSQDIRYNSPLHF. The chain is built from TRBV4-3 and TRBJ1-6; the D is unclear. Per the germline V gene, CDR1 is LGHNA and CDR2 is YSLEER. CDR3 length equals 15 residues. V lost 0 bases and J 4 bases, leaving 7 bases between the germline ends.

The rearrangement joins TRBV28 to TRBJ2-6; TRBD1 matches at 7 bases. The CDR3 is made up of 17 amino acids. J was trimmed by 0 bases and V by 3 bases; bases with no gene match: 5. Germline V gene sequence: CDR1 MDHEN, CDR2 SYDVKM. CDR3 sequence (DNA): TGTGCCAGCAGTTTGACAGGGATAAACTCTGGGGCCAACGTCCTGACTTTC. Translation: CASSLTGINSGANVLTF.

About this clone itself: Other DNA sequences in the sample encode the same CDR3. The chain couples TRBV9 to TRBJ2-1, with D possibly matching TRBD1 (5 bases). Per germline, CDR1 SGDLS and CDR2 YYNGEE. The CDR3 totals 15 residues. V shed 0 bases and J shed 2 bases, with 9 bases lying between them. CDR3 coding DNA: TGTGCCAGCAGCGTAGTAGGGGCGGCCTACAATGAGCAGTTCTTC. It codes for CASSVVGAAYNEQFF.

This chain joins TRBV28 and TRBJ1-5, with D uncertain. CDR1 is MDHEN and CDR2 is SYDVKM in the germline V gene. Trimming cost V 2 bases and J 0 bases, with 8 bases left between them. The CDR3 contains 15 residues. The CDR3 DNA follows: TGTGCCAGCAGTTTAGGGCCATTTAGCAATCAGCCCCAGCATTTT. Translating it yields CASSLGPFSNQPQHF.

This chain connects TRBV19 to TRBJ1-1; TRBD1 matches 7 bases. V shed 0 bases and J 1 base; nucleotides not matched to a gene: 8. This CDR3 is 17 amino acids long. Per germline, CDR1 LNHDA and CDR2 SQIVND (reference sequence). CDR3 protein: CASSIERTGRGNTEAFF. The CDR3 DNA follows: TGTGCCAGTAGTATAGAAAGGACAGGAAGGGGGAACACTGAAGCTTTCTTT.

This clone has a single count. This chain joins TRBV25-1 and TRBJ2-5; D might be TRBD1 (5 bases). Trimming left V 3 bases short and J 7 bases short, with 21 bases between. The germline CDR1 and CDR2 sequences are MGHDK and SYGVNS. The CDR3 is 16 amino acids. The chain's CDR3 is CASSDSRDPQRGTQYF. The CDR3 bases are TGTGCCAGCAGTGATAGTCGAGACCCACAAAGGGGGACCCAGTACTTC.

The chain is built from TRBV28 and TRBJ1-6; no firm D call. Germline assignment: CDR1 MDHEN and CDR2 SYDVKM. This CDR3 comprises 15 residues. Between the trimmed V and J ends, which lost 1 base and 9 bases, there was a span of 13 bases. The CDR3 nucleotides read TGTGCCAGCAGTTTATTGTCTGGTCTGGGTTCACCCCTCCACTTT. Residues: CASSLLSGLGSPLHF. Using reference TRBV28 and TRBJ1-6 for the parts outside the CDR3, the full variable domain is DVKVTQSSRYLVKRTGEKVFLECVQDMDHENMFWYRQDPGLGLRLIYFSYDVKMKEKGDIPEGYSVSREKKERFSLILESASTNQTSMYLCASSLLSGLGSPLHFGNGTRLTVT.

This rearrangement joins TRBV7-2 to TRBJ1-4; D unclear. The CDR3 runs to 14 residues. CDR1 is SGHTA and CDR2 is FQGNSA in the germline V gene. V was clipped by 0 bases and J by 7 bases, with 9 bases between them. CDR3 region: CASSLAGSGEKLFF. The DNA of the CDR3 is TGTGCCAGCAGCTTAGCAGGGTCTGGTGAAAAACTGTTTTTT.

The J gene is TRBJ2-3, the V gene TRBV12-5; possible D gene TRBD1, 5 bases. The V and J ends lost 3 bases and 6 bases respectively, with 10 bases between them. This CDR3 comprises 13 residues. Germline values: CDR1 LGHNT, CDR2 FRNRAP. The CDR3 sequence is CASGFQGSDTQYF. As DNA, the CDR3 is TGTGCTAGTGGTTTCCAGGGATCCGATACGCAGTATTTT.

The V gene is TRBV24-1, the J gene TRBJ2-2, with D perhaps matching TRBD1 (5 bases). V lost 4 bases, J lost 10 bases, and 15 bases lay in between. The CDR3 loop spans 14 amino acids. Germline V gene lookup returns CDR1 KGHDR and CDR2 SFDVKD. CDR3 loop: CATSDSRTSKELFF. CDR3 nucleotides: TGTGCCACCAGTGACTCCCGGACAAGCAAGGAGCTGTTTTTT.

The V gene is TRBV2, the J gene TRBJ1-1; D might be TRBD1 (6 bases). CDR1 and CDR2 (germline): SNHLY, FYNNEI. The CDR3 spans 14 residues. V was trimmed by 4 bases and J by 1 base, leaving 10 bases between them. The DNA for the CDR3 is TGTGCCAGCAGTGGAAGGGGGGGGAACACTGAAGCTTTCTTT. Protein product: CASSGRGGNTEAFF.

V gene TRBV6-5 combines with J gene TRBJ2-3; 9 nucleotides match TRBD2. The CDR3 runs 14 residues. Germline lookup yields CDR1 MNHEY and CDR2 SVGAGI. V shed 4 bases and J 6 bases; nucleotides not matched to a gene: 5. In nucleotides, the CDR3 is TGTGCCAGCAGTTGGGCTAGCGGGGCGGATACGCAGTATTTT. Amino acid sequence: CASSWASGADTQYF.

The chain couples TRBV18 to TRBJ2-1, with 9 bases fitting TRBD1. The germline gives CDR1 KGHSH, CDR2 LQKENI. The V gene end was trimmed by 6 bases and the J gene end by 1 base; junction bases not matched to a gene: 4. The CDR3 length is 15 residues. The CDR3 loop reads CASSVGTGSYNEQFF. Written as DNA, the CDR3 is TGTGCCAGCTCCGTAGGGACAGGGTCCTACAATGAGCAGTTCTTC.

The chain recombines TRBV27 with TRBJ1-1; D might be TRBD1 (5 bases). This CDR3 is built from 14 residues. Looked up from germline, CDR1 is MNHEY and CDR2 is SMNVEV (reference sequence). Trimming pared 7 bases from V and 8 bases from J, leaving 20 bases between. The chain's CDR3 is CASIDTGGRSEAFF. The CDR3 nucleotides are TGTGCCAGCATTGATACGGGGGGGAGAAGCGAAGCTTTCTTT.

V and J are TRBV2 and TRBJ2-3, with 7 positions matching TRBD1. Germline V gene sequence: CDR1 SNHLY, CDR2 FYNNEI. V was pared by 6 bases and J by 3 bases, with 6 bases of the junction left unmatched. The length of the CDR3 is 14 residues. In DNA form, the CDR3 reads TGTGCCAGCAGCGGACAGGTCAAGACAGATACGCAGTATTTT. Translating gives CASSGQVKTDTQYF.